This is a list of T cell receptor beta chains from one sample in a study of human T cells and chemical hapten exposure. MiXCR, applied by TCRdb to the RACE reads, yields one record per CDR3 protein. Here the sample spans some 330,000 distinct CDR3 sequences, about 5.4% being singletons. The specimen comprised whole blood, sampled in connection with sensitization to the hapten diphenylcyclopropenone (DPC). The receptors were gathered from a woman younger than 35 with alopecia areata. Some clones in this sample may be carry-over from other donors' samples. CDR3s include the opening cysteine and the closing phenylalanine or tryptophan. The D gene is left open where the match is weak. Clone size is shown for a subset of rows, as once, few, many or a class of expanded clone.

j_call v_call d_call clone_size cdr3_nt cdr3_aa
TRBJ2-2 TRBV25-1 - many TGTGCCAGCAGTGCCTCTACCGGGGAGCTGTTTTTT CASSASTGELFF
TRBJ2-3 TRBV5-1 TRBD2 many TGCGCCAGCAGCTTACTAGCGGGGGCCCCGGCAGATACGCAGTATTTT CASSLLAGAPADTQYF
TRBJ1-4 TRBV12-3/TRBV12-4 TRBD1 - TGTGCCAGCAGTTTAAATCAGGGGGGGGAAAAACTGTTTTTT CASSLNQGGEKLFF
TRBJ2-5 TRBV3-1 - - TGTGCCAGCAGCACCGACAAAGAGACCCAGTACTTC CASSTDKETQYF
TRBJ2-3 TRBV5-4 - few TGTGCCAGCAGCTGGGTGACGGGGAGGACTAGCACAGATACGCAGTATTTT CASSWVTGRTSTDTQYF
TRBJ2-3 TRBV11-2 - - TGTGCCAGCAGCCAGGGGGCGACTAGCGGCACAGATACGCAGTATTTT CASSQGATSGTDTQYF
TRBJ1-1 TRBV20-1 - many TGCAGCGAATGGAGCCCCAACACTGAAGCTTTCTTT CSEWSPNTEAFF
TRBJ1-1 TRBV6-2/TRBV6-3 - - TGTGCCAGCAGTTCCATTTCCAGGGGCCTGGGGACTGAAGCTTTCTTT CASSSISRGLGTEAFF
TRBJ1-2 TRBV7-2 TRBD1 many TGTGCCAGCAGCTTAAACAGGGGGAACTATGGCTACACCTTC CASSLNRGNYGYTF
TRBJ2-2 TRBV7-2 - few TGTGCCAGCAGCTCGACACCCGTACCCAGCACCGGGGAGCTGTTTTTT CASSSTPVPSTGELFF
TRBJ2-1 TRBV14 - - TGTGCCAGCAGCCAAAACGGGATATCCTACAATGAGCAGTTCTTC CASSQNGISYNEQFF
TRBJ2-1 TRBV7-8 - many TGTGCCAGCAGCAAATACAGGGTGAGCTCCTACAATGAGCAGTTCTTC CASSKYRVSSYNEQFF
TRBJ2-7 TRBV29-1 - few TGCAGCGTTGAAGAGAACAGTGCCTACGAGCAGTACTTC CSVEENSAYEQYF
TRBJ2-7 TRBV12-5 TRBD1 few TGTGCTAGTACCGGGACAGAGTACGAGCAGTACTTC CASTGTEYEQYF
TRBJ2-5 TRBV27 - many TGTGCCAGCAGTCCCAGGGTCCACTCCCAAGAGACCCAGTACTTC CASSPRVHSQETQYF
TRBJ2-3 TRBV7-2 - - TGTGCCAGCAGCTTAACACGCCCAGTGGCTAGCACAGATACGCAGTATTTT CASSLTRPVASTDTQYF
TRBJ2-1 TRBV11-2 TRBD1 many TGTGCCAGCAGCCCAGACAGGGGCCTAGGCGGTGAGCAGTTCTTC CASSPDRGLGGEQFF
TRBJ2-1 TRBV7-2 TRBD2 - TGTGCCAGCAGGTTGAGACTAGCGGGGTACAATGAGCAGTTCTTC CASRLRLAGYNEQFF
TRBJ1-1 TRBV18 TRBD1 few TGTGCCAGCTCAGACCGGACAGGGGACACTGAAGCTTTCTTT CASSDRTGDTEAFF
TRBJ2-7 TRBV10-1 - - TGCGCCAGCAGTTTGGGCCAGCGGACCCTCTACGAGCAGTACTTC CASSLGQRTLYEQYF
TRBJ1-3 TRBV4-3 - many TGCGCCAGCAGCCAAGATTGGGTCTCTGGAAACACCATATATTTT CASSQDWVSGNTIYF
TRBJ1-1 TRBV9 - - TGTGCCAGCAGCGTAAATAAAGGCGGGGCGAGAACTGAAGCTTTCTTT CASSVNKGGARTEAFF
TRBJ1-1 TRBV7-6 - - TGTGCCAGCAGCTTAGTAGAGATGAACACTGAAGCTTTCTTT CASSLVEMNTEAFF
TRBJ2-7 TRBV4-3 - - TGCGCCAGCAGCCAAGGGGAAACAGGGCCCTACGAGCAGTACTTC CASSQGETGPYEQYF
TRBJ2-7 TRBV28 - - TGTGCCAGCAGTTTAGTGGGGTCCTACGAGCAGTACTTC CASSLVGSYEQYF
TRBJ2-3 TRBV29-1 TRBD1 many TGCAGCGGGGGACAGGGGAGCACAGATACGCAGTATTTT CSGGQGSTDTQYF
TRBJ2-5 TRBV12-3/TRBV12-4 - - TGTGCCACCTCCACGAGGGACCAGACCCAAGAGACCCAGTACTTC CATSTRDQTQETQYF
TRBJ2-3 TRBV15 TRBD2 few TGTGCCACCAGCGGAAGACTAGCGGCTGGGGGGGATAAAAGCACAGGCACAGATACGCAGTATTTT CATSGRLAAGGDKSTGTDTQYF
TRBJ2-3 TRBV7-2 TRBD2 few TGTGCCAGCAGCTTGCCTAGCGGTAGCACAGATACGCAGTATTTT CASSLPSGSTDTQYF
TRBJ2-3 TRBV29-1 - few TGCAGCGTTGTTGGCGGTAACACAGATACGCAGTATTTT CSVVGGNTDTQYF
TRBJ2-3 TRBV12-3/TRBV12-4 TRBD1 - TGTGCCAGCAGAGAGGGACAGGGGGTGACAGATACGCAGTATTTT CASREGQGVTDTQYF
TRBJ1-5 TRBV20-1 TRBD1 many TGCAGTGCTAGGAAGGCCAGGGGGCCCGACTGGGGCAATCAGCCCCAGCATTTT CSARKARGPDWGNQPQHF
TRBJ1-5 TRBV5-1 TRBD1 few TGCGCCAGCAGCTTGGGGACAGGCCCAGGTCAGCCCCAGCATTTT CASSLGTGPGQPQHF
TRBJ1-3 TRBV5-6 - many TGTGCCAGCAGCTTGATCAGCTCTGGAAACACCATATATTTT CASSLISSGNTIYF
TRBJ2-3 TRBV7-2 TRBD2 - TGTGCCAGCAGGGGGACTAGCGGGGGGCACAGCCCAGATACGCAGTATTTT CASRGTSGGHSPDTQYF